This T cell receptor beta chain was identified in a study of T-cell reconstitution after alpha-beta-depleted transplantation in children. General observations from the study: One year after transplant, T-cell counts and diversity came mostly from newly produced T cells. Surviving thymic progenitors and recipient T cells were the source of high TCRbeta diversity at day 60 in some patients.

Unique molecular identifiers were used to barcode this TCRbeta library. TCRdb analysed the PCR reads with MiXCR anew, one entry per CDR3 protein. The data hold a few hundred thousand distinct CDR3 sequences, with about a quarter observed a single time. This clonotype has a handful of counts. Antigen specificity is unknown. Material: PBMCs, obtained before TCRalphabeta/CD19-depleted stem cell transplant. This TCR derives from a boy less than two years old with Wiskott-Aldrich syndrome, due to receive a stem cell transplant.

The CDR3 protein is CASSQARGTGELFF. As DNA, the CDR3 is TGTGCCAGCAGCCAAGCTCGCGGAACCGGGGAGCTGTTTTTT. The chain joins TRBV3-1 to TRBJ2-2; no reliable D call. Germline assignment: CDR1 LGHDT and CDR2 YNNKEL (reference sequence). The CDR3 runs to 14 residues. Deletions cut 1 base from V and 5 bases from J, with 8 bases between.